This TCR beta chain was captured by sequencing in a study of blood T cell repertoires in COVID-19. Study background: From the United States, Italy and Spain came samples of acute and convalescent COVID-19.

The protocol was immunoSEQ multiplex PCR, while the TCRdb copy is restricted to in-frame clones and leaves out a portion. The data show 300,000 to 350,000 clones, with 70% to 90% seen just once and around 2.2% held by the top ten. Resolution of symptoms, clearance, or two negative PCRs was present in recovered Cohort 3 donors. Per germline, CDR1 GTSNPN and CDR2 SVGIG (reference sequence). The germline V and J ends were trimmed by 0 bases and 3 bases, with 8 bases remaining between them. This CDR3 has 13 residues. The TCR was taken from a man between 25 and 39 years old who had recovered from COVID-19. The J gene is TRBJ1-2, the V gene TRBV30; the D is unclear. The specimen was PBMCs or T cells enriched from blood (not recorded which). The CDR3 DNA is TGTGCCTGGAGTGTAGGCCAGGACTATGGCTACACCTTC. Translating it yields CAWSVGQDYGYTF.